Given below is one TCR beta chain in context. Its specificity is unknown. V lost 0 bases to trimming and J lost 0 bases, with 19 bases between them. CDR3 length equals 19 residues. In germline, CDR1 is SGDLS, CDR2 YYNGEE. This entry comes from a study of CD4 T cells in relation to SARS-CoV-2 and coronaviruses. As for the study in general: The restricting HLA molecule for shared crossreactive spike epitopes was mapped.

CD4 enrichment then naive enrichment separated naive from memory CD4+ cells. Sorted naive or memory CD4+ cells met CEF peptides for over eight days. Survey-level TCR-beta sequencing used DNA from CEF-cultured naive and memory CD4+ T cells. TCRdb's copy holds only in-frame clones and misses some; the assay was immunoSEQ multiplex PCR. This table has 35,000 or so clones, about 80% appearing once. The chain uses TRBV9 and TRBJ2-1; D call uncertain. This receptor was identified in an adult with COVID-19. Sequencing was carried out using naive CD4+ T cells from PBMCs, cultured in vitro. Subset reported: naive CD4+ T cells isolated by negative enrichment. The chain's CDR3 is CASSVGMDPPGVSYNEQFF. The CDR3 nucleotides are TGTGCCAGCAGCGTAGGCATGGATCCCCCGGGTGTCTCCTACAATGAGCAGTTCTTC.